This is a list of T cell receptor beta chains from one sample in a study of blood T cell repertoires in COVID-19. Assay used: immunoSEQ multiplex PCR; TCRdb lists only in-frame clones, some missing. Of hundreds of thousands of clones in the sample, approximately 90% were seen once. The sample was peripheral blood. These receptors were taken from a woman aged 25 to 45 with active or convalescent COVID-19. Each CDR3 is given with its conserved first and last residue. The order of the fields is J gene, V gene, clone size, D gene, CDR3 length, CDR3 DNA, CDR3 protein. The D gene is left open where the match is weak. Expanded clones are given a class, and other clones once, few, many or no size at all.

TRBJ1-1 | TRBV19 | NA | TRBD1 | 12 | TGTGCCAGTAGTATGGAGACAGGGGAAGCTTTCTTT | CASSMETGEAFF
TRBJ1-2 | TRBV7-9 | once | TRBD1 | 17 | TGTGCCAGCAGCTTAGAATCCGGGACAGGGGGAAGGGATGGCTACACCTTC | CASSLESGTGGRDGYTF
TRBJ1-5 | TRBV6-4 | NA | NA | 13 | TGTGCCAGCAGTGACGGTTACACTCAGCCCCAGCATTTT | CASSDGYTQPQHF
TRBJ2-3 | TRBV2 | NA | TRBD2 | 17 | TGTGCCAGCAGTGAACGGGTGGCGGGAGGGCCTCCAGATACGCAGTATTTT | CASSERVAGGPPDTQYF
TRBJ2-7 | TRBV12-1 | NA | NA | 17 | TGTGCCAGCAGCTTTGCGCGTTCTTGGACTAACTCCTACGAGCAGTACTTC | CASSFARSWTNSYEQYF
TRBJ1-6 | TRBV6-5 | NA | NA | 15 | TGTGCCAGCAGTTACCTTCGAGAGGGTAATTCACCCCTCCACTTT | CASSYLREGNSPLHF
TRBJ2-3 | TRBV9 | once | TRBD2 | 18 | TGTGCCAGCAGCCCCCAGTCGAGCGGGGGGGGATTCACAGATACGCAGTATTTT | CASSPQSSGGGFTDTQYF
TRBJ1-2 | TRBV5-1 | NA | NA | 13 | TGCGCCAGCAGCTTGCAGGAAGTGGATGGCTACACCTTC | CASSLQEVDGYTF
TRBJ2-3 | TRBV27 | NA | NA | 16 | TGTGCCAGCAGTTTGGTCGGCAGGGTCCACACAGATACGCAGTATTTT | CASSLVGRVHTDTQYF
TRBJ2-2 | TRBV7-2 | NA | NA | 15 | TGTGCCAGCAGCCCGACTAGAGTGATCTCCGGGGAGCTGTTTTTT | CASSPTRVISGELFF
TRBJ1-2 | TRBV5-5 | NA | TRBD1 | 16 | TGTGCCAGCAGCTTGGACGGGACAGGGATTATAGGTGGCTACACCTTC | CASSLDGTGIIGGYTF
TRBJ1-1 | TRBV18 | NA | NA | 14 | TGTGCCAGCTCACCAACACAGGCAAACACTGAAGCTTTCTTT | CASSPTQANTEAFF
TRBJ2-5 | TRBV4-1 | NA | NA | 16 | TGCGCCAGCAGCCAAGTCGGGAATAGCGCCCAAGAGACCCAGTACTTC | CASSQVGNSAQETQYF
TRBJ2-3 | TRBV27 | NA | NA | 14 | TGTGCCAGCAGTTTCGCAGGGGAATCAGATACGCAGTATTTT | CASSFAGESDTQYF
TRBJ2-3 | TRBV6-1 | NA | TRBD2 | 16 | TGTGCCAGCAGTGAAGCCTTCGCGGCGGGGGTGGATACGCAGTATTTT | CASSEAFAAGVDTQYF
TRBJ2-2 | TRBV5-6 | once | TRBD2 | 16 | TGTGCCAGCAGCTTGGCAGGGCGGGAGACCACCGGGGAGCTGTTTTTT | CASSLAGRETTGELFF
TRBJ2-6 | TRBV7-8 | NA | NA | 15 | TGTGCCAGCAGCCCTAGGGGCTCTGGGGCCAACGTCCTGACTTTC | CASSPRGSGANVLTF
TRBJ2-1 | TRBV5-1 | NA | TRBD2 | 15 | TGCGCCAGCAGCATCGGACTAGCGGACTACAATGAGCAGTTCTTC | CASSIGLADYNEQFF
TRBJ1-4 | TRBV9 | NA | NA | 15 | TGTGCCAGCAGCGTAGATGGACATCTTGGTGAAAAACTGTTTTTT | CASSVDGHLGEKLFF
TRBJ2-2 | TRBV4-1 | NA | NA | 12 | TGCGCCAGCAGTCCCACGAGCGGGGAGCTGTTTTTT | CASSPTSGELFF
TRBJ2-5 | TRBV5-1 | NA | NA | 14 | TGCGCCAGCAGCTTGCTGGGGCAGCGCGAGACCCAGTACTTC | CASSLLGQRETQYF
TRBJ1-1 | TRBV4-2 | NA | TRBD1 | 15 | TGTGCCAGCAGCCCAAGTGCAGGGGGTGTCTCTGAAGCTTTCTTT | CASSPSAGGVSEAFF
TRBJ2-5 | TRBV5-1 | NA | TRBD1 | 16 | TGCGCCAGCAGCTTGGGGCCGGGACAGGGGCAAGAGACCCAGTACTTC | CASSLGPGQGQETQYF
TRBJ1-1 | TRBV6-2/TRBV6-3 | few | NA | 12 | TGTGCCAGCAGTTTAGTAGGAGTTGAAGCTTTCTTT | CASSLVGVEAFF
TRBJ2-5 | TRBV5-4 | NA | NA | 14 | TGTGCCAGCAGCTCGAACAGGGAATTGGAGACCCAGTACTTC | CASSSNRELETQYF
TRBJ1-1 | TRBV27 | NA | NA | 15 | TGTGCCAGCAGCCGGCAGGGCAGGGGAAACACTGAAGCTTTCTTT | CASSRQGRGNTEAFF
TRBJ1-1 | TRBV6-5 | NA | NA | 13 | TGTGCCAGCAGCCAACAGGGTTATGCTGAAGCTTTCTTT | CASSQQGYAEAFF
TRBJ1-2 | TRBV12-3/TRBV12-4 | NA | NA | 13 | TGTGCCAGCAGTCGCCAGGGATTCGATGGCTACACCTTC | CASSRQGFDGYTF
TRBJ2-3 | TRBV10-1 | NA | TRBD1 | 17 | TGCGCCAGCAGTGAGTCGACTCTTGCAGGGGGATTAGATACGCAGTATTTT | CASSESTLAGGLDTQYF
TRBJ2-2 | TRBV6-1 | NA | TRBD2 | 18 | TGTGCCAGCAGTGAACCGACTAGCGGGAGCATTAGATCCGGGGAGCTGTTTTTT | CASSEPTSGSIRSGELFF
TRBJ1-2 | TRBV4-2 | NA | NA | 14 | TGTGCCAGCACGTCGGACAGACCTAACTATGGCTACACCTTC | CASTSDRPNYGYTF
TRBJ2-5 | TRBV7-9 | few | TRBD1 | 15 | TGTGCCAGCAGTCTAAGCACAGGGGGGCCAGAGACCCAGTACTTC | CASSLSTGGPETQYF
TRBJ2-3 | TRBV7-2 | once | TRBD2 | 16 | TGTGCCAGCAGCTCTCGAACTAGCGCTAGCACAGATACGCAGTATTTT | CASSSRTSASTDTQYF
TRBJ2-1 | TRBV15 | NA | TRBD2 | 16 | TGTGCCACCAGCCGCCGGACTAGCGGGAGTTCGTCTGAGCAGTTCTTC | CATSRRTSGSSSEQFF
TRBJ1-2 | TRBV6-4 | NA | NA | 12 | TGTGCCAGCAGTGTGGGGCAGGGAAGCTACACCTTC | CASSVGQGSYTF
TRBJ2-5 | TRBV27 | NA | TRBD2 | 15 | TGTGCCAGCAGTCCCGGACTAGCGGGACTTGAGACCCAGTACTTC | CASSPGLAGLETQYF
TRBJ1-4 | TRBV11-2 | NA | NA | 19 | TGTGCCAGCAGCTTAGATTTTCGGCGGGGGGGCCAGACTAATGAAAAACTGTTTTTT | CASSLDFRRGGQTNEKLFF
TRBJ2-1 | TRBV4-1 | NA | NA | 15 | TGCGCCAGCAGCCAAGACTCGGGACAATTCAATGAGCAGTTCTTC | CASSQDSGQFNEQFF
TRBJ2-2 | TRBV21-1 | few | NA | 17 | TGTGCCAGCAGCAACTATTTCGTAAGTACGAACACCGGGGAGCTGTTTTTT | CASSNYFVSTNTGELFF
TRBJ1-2 | TRBV6-5 | NA | TRBD1 | 13 | TGTGCCAGCAGTCAGGGGGGATGGTATGGCTACACCTTC | CASSQGGWYGYTF
TRBJ2-3 | TRBV19 | NA | NA | 14 | TGTGCCAGTAGTATAGCGGGGAACACAGATACGCAGTATTTT | CASSIAGNTDTQYF
TRBJ1-1 | TRBV19 | NA | NA | 11 | TGTGCCAGTAGTCCGGGACAAAAAGCTTTCTTT | CASSPGQKAFF
TRBJ2-2 | TRBV3-1/TRBV3-2 | NA | TRBD1 | 15 | TGTGCCAGCAGCGCCTGGGACAGGGTCCCCGGGGAGCTGTTTTTT | CASSAWDRVPGELFF
TRBJ2-2 | TRBV29-1 | NA | NA | 13 | TGCAGCGTAAAGGGGGAGAACACCGGGGAGCTGTTTTTT | CSVKGENTGELFF
TRBJ2-2 | TRBV6-5 | once | NA | 13 | TGTGCCAGTTCAGGGGTTTACACCGGGGAGCTGTTTTTT | CASSGVYTGELFF
TRBJ1-1 | TRBV6-5 | NA | NA | 12 | TGTGCCAGCAGCTCTCCGGGCACTGAAGCTTTCTTT | CASSSPGTEAFF
TRBJ1-2 | TRBV27 | NA | NA | 12 | TGTGCCAGCAGTTCAAGGGGCAGTGACTACACCTTC | CASSSRGSDYTF